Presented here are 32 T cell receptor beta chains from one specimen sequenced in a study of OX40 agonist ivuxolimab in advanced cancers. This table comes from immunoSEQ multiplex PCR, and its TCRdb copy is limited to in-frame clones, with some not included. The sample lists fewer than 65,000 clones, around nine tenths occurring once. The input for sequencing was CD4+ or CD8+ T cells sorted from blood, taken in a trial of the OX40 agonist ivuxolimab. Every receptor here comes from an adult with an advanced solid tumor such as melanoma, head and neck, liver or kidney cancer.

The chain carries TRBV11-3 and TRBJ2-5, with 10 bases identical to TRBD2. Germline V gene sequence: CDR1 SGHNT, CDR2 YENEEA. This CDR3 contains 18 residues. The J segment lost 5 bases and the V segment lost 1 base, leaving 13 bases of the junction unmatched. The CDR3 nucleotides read TGTGCCAGCAGCTTAGGCTCTCAGCGGGGGGGGCCAAGTGAGACCCAGTACTTC. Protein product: CASSLGSQRGGPSETQYF. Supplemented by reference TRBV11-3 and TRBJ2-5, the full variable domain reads EAGVVQSPRYKIIEKKQPVAFWCNPISGHNTLYWYLQNLGQGPELLIRYENEEAVDDSQLPKDRFSAERLKGVDSTLKIQPAELGDSAVYLCASSLGSQRGGPSETQYFGPGTRLLVL.

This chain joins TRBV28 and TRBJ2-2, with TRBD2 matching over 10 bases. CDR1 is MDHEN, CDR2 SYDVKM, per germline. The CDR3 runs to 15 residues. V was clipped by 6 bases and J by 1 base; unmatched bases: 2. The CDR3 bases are TGTGCCAGCAGCTTAGCGGGAGGGAACACCGGGGAGCTGTTTTTT. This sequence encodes CASSLAGGNTGELFF.

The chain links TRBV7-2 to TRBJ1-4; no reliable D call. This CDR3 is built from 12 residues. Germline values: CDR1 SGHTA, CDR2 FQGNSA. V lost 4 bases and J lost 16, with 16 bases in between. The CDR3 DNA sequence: TGTGCCAGCAGCTCCTCCATACCGATGGGGTTTTTT. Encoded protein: CASSSSIPMGFF.

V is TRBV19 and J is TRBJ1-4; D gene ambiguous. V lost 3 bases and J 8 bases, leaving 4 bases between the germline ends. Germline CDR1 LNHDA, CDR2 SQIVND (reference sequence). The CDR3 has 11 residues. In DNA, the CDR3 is TGTGCCAGTAGTATCAGAGAAAAACTGTTTTTT. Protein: CASSIREKLFF. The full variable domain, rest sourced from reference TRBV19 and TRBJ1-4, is DGGITQSPKYLFRKEGQNVTLSCEQNLNHDAMYWYRQDPGQGLRLIYYSQIVNDFQKGDIAEGYSVSREKKESFPLTVTSAQKNPTAFYLCASSIREKLFFGSGTQLSVL.

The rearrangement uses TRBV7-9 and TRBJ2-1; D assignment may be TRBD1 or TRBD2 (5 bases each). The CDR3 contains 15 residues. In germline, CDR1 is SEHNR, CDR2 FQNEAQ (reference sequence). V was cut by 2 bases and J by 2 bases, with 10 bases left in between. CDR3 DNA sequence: TGTGCCAGCAGCTTAAGGTGGGGACCCTACAATGAGCAGTTCTTC. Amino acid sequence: CASSLRWGPYNEQFF.

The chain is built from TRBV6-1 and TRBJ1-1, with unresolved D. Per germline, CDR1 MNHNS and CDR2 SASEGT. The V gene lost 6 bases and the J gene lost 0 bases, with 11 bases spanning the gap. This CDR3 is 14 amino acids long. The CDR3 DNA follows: TGTGCCAGCAGCCTACAAAGAATGAACACTGAAGCTTTCTTT. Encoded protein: CASSLQRMNTEAFF.

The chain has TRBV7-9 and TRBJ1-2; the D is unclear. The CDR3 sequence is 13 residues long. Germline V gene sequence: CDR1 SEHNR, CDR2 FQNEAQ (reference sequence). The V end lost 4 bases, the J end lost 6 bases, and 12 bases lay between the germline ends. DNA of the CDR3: TGTGCCAGCAGCTCCCTGCAGAAGGATGGCTACACCTTC. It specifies CASSSLQKDGYTF.

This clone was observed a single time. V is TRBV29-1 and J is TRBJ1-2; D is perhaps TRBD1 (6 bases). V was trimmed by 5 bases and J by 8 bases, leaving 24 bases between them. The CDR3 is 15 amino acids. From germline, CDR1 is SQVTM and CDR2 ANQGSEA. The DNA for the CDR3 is TGCAGCGTTTCCCCTCGGGTATTGACAGGCAGAGGCTACACCTTC. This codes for CSVSPRVLTGRGYTF.

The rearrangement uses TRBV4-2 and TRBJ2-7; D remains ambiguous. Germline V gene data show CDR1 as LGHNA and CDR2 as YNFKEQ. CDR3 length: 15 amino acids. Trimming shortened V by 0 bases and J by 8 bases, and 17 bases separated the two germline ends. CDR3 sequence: CASSQEVLVGIQQYF. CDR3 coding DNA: TGTGCCAGCAGCCAAGAGGTTTTAGTGGGTATTCAGCAGTACTTC.

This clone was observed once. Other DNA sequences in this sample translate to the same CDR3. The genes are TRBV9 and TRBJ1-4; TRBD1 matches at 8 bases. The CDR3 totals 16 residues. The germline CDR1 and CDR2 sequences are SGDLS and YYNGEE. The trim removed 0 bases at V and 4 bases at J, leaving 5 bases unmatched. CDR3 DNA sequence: TGTGCCAGCAGCGTAGGGGTCGGGACAGGTAATGAAAAACTGTTTTTT. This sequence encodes CASSVGVGTGNEKLFF.

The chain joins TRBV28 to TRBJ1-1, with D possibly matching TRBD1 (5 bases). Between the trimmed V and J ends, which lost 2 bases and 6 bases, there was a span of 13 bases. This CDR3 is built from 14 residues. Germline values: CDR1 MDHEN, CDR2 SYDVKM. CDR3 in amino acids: CASSLNGASAEAFF. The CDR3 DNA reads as TGTGCCAGCAGTTTAAACGGGGCATCGGCTGAAGCTTTCTTT.

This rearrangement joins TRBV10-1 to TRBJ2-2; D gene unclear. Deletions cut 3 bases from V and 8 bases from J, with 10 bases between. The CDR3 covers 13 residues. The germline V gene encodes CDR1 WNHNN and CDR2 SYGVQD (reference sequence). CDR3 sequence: CASSDRARGELFF. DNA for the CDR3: TGCGCCAGCAGTGACCGGGCAAGGGGGGAGCTGTTTTTT.

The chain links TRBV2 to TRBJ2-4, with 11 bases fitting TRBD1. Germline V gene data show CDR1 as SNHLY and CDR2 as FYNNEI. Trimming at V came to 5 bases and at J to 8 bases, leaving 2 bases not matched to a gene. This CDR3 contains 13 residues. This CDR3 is CASSPGQGDIQYF. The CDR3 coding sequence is TGTGCCAGCAGTCCGGGACAGGGGGACATTCAGTACTTC.

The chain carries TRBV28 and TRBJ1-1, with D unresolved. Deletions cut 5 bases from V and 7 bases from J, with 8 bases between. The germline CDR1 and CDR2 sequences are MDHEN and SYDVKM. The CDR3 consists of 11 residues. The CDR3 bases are TGTGCCAGCAGTAAGTGGCTTGAAGCTTTCTTT. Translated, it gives CASSKWLEAFF.

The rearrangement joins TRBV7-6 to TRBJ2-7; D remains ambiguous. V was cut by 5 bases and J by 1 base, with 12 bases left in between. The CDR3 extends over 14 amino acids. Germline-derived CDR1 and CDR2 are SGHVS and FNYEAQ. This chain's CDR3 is CASSPRIDSYEQYF. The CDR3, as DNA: TGTGCCAGCAGCCCGCGGATAGATTCCTACGAGCAGTACTTC.

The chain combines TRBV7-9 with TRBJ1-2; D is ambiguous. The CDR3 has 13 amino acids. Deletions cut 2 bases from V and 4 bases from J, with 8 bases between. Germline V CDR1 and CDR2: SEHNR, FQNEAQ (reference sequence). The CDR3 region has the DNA TGTGCCAGCAGCTTACAGGCAATCTATGGCTACACCTTC. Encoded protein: CASSLQAIYGYTF.

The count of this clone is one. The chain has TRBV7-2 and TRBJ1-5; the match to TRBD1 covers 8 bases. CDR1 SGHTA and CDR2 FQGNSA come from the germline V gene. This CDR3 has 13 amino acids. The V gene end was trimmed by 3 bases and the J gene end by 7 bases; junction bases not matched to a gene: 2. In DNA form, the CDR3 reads TGTGCCAGCAGCTTTGACAGGGGACAGCCCCAGCATTTT. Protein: CASSFDRGQPQHF.

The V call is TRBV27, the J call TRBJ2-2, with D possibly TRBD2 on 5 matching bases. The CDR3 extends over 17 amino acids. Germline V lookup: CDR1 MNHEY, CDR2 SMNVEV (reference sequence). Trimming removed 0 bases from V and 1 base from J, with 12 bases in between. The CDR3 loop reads CASSLSRLAENTGELFF. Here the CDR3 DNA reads TGTGCCAGCAGTTTATCGAGGCTAGCAGAGAACACCGGGGAGCTGTTTTTT.

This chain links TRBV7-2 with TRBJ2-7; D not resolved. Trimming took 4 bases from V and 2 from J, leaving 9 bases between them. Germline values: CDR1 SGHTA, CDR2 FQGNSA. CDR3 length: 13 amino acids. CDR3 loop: CASSSAGTYEQYF. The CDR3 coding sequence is TGTGCCAGCAGCTCGGCAGGAACCTACGAGCAGTACTTC.

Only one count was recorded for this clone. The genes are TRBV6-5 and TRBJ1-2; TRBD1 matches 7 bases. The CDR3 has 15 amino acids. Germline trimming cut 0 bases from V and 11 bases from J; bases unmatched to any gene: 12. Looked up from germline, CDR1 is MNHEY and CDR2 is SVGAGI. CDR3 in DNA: TGTGCCAGCAGTTACTCCCACCCGGACAGGATGAAATACACCTTC. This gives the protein CASSYSHPDRMKYTF.

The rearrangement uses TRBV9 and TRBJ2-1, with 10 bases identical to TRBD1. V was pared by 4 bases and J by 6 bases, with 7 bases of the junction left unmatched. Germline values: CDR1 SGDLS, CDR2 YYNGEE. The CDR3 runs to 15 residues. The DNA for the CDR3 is TGTGCCAGCAGCCGTTCCGGGACAGGGGTCAATGAGCAGTTCTTC. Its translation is CASSRSGTGVNEQFF.

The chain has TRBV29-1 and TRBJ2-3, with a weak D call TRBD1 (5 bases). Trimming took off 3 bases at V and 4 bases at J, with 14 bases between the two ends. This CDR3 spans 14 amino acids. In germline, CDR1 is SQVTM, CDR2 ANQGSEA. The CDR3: CSVDSDQGPDTQYF. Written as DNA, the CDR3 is TGCAGCGTTGATTCTGACCAGGGTCCAGATACGCAGTATTTT.

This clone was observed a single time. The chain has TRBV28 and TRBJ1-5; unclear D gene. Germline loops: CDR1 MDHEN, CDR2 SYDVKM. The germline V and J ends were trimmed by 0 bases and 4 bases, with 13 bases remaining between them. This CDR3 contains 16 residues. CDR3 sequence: CASSLWPAHENQPQHF. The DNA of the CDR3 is TGTGCCAGCAGTTTATGGCCTGCTCATGAGAATCAGCCCCAGCATTTT.

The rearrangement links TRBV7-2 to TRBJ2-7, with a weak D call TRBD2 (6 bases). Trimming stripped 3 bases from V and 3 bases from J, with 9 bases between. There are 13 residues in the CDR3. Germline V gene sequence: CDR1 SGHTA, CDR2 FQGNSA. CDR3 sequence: CASSFGTYYEQYF. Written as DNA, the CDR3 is TGTGCCAGCAGCTTCGGGACTTACTACGAGCAGTACTTC.

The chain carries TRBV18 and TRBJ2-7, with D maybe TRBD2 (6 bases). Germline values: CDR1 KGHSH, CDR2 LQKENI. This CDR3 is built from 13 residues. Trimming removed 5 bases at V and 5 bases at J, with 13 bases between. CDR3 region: CASSITEGHEQYF. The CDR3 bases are TGTGCCAGCTCAATCACGGAGGGCCACGAGCAGTACTTC.

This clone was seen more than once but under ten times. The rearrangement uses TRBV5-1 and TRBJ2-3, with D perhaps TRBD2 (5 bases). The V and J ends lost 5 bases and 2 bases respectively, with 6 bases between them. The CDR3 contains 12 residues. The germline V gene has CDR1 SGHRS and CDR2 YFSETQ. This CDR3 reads CASSLATDTQYF. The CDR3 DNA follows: TGCGCCAGCAGTCTAGCCACAGATACGCAGTATTTT.

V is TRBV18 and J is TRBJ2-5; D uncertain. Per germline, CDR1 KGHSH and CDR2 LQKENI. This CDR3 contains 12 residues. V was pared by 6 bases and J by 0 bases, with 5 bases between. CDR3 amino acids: CASSVYQETQYF. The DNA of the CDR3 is TGTGCCAGCTCCGTGTACCAAGAGACCCAGTACTTC.

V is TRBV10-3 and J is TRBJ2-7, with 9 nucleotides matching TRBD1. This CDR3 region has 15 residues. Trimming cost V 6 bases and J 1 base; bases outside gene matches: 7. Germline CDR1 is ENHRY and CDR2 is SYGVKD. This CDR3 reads CAISAGTGPSYEQYF. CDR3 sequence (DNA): TGTGCCATCAGCGCCGGGACAGGGCCGTCCTACGAGCAGTACTTC.

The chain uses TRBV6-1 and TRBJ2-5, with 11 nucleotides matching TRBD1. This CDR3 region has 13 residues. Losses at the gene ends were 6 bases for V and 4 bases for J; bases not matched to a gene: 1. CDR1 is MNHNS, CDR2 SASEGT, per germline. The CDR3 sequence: CASRGTGGETQYF. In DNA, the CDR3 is TGTGCCAGCAGAGGGACAGGGGGAGAGACCCAGTACTTC.

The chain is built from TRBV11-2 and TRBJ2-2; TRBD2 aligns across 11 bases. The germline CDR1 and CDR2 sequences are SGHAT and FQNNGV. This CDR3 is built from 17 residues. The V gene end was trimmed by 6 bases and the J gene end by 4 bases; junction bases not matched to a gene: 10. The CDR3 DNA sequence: TGTGCCAGCAGGGGGATTAGCGGGAGGGCCCCCACCGGGGAGCTGTTTTTT. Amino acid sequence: CASRGISGRAPTGELFF. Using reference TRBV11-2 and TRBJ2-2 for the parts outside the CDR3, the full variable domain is EAGVAQSPRYKIIEKRQSVAFWCNPISGHATLYWYQQILGQGPKLLIQFQNNGVVDDSQLPKDRFSAERLKGVDSTLKIQPAKLEDSAVYLCASRGISGRAPTGELFFGEGSRLTVL.

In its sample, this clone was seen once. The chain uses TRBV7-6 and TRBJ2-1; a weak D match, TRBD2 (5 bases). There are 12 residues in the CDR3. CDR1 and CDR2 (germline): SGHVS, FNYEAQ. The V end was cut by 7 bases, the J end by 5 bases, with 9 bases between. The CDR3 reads CASTGRDNEQFF. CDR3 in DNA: TGTGCCAGCACCGGGCGGGACAATGAGCAGTTCTTC.

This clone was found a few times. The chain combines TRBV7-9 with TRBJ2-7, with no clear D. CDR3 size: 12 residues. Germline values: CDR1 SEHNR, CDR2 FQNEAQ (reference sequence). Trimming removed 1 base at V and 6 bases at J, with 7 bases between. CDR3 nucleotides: TGTGCCAGCAGCTTAGAGGGTCTCGAGCAGTACTTC. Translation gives CASSLEGLEQYF.